Presented here are 2 T cell receptor beta chains from one specimen sequenced in a study of neurological immune-mediated disorders. TCRdb itself ran the 5' RACE reads through MiXCR, one entry per CDR3 protein. Here the sample spans roughly 74,000 distinct CDR3 sequences, approximately 5.2% being singletons. Sequences were obtained from PBMCs. The receptor source for this set is a man younger than 30 with multiple sclerosis.

The chain links TRBV7-2 to TRBJ2-1; D perhaps matches TRBD1 (6 bases). CDR1 and CDR2 from the germline V gene are SGHTA and FQGNSA. V lost 5 bases and J lost 10, with 12 bases in between. This CDR3 spans 12 amino acids. CDR3 DNA: TGTGCCAGCAGCCTACAGGGCGGCGAGCAGTTCTTC. Its protein product is CASSLQGGEQFF.

A note on this clonotype: In this CDR3 the conserved last residue, phenylalanine or tryptophan, is missing, so a read error is likely. In DNA, the CDR3 is TGCAGCGTTTCCGTAAGCAGGGAAAACATTCAGTACTGC. Protein product: CSVSVSRENIQYC. V is TRBV29-1 and J is TRBJ2-4, with D possibly matching TRBD1 (5 bases). V was pared by 5 bases and J by 5 bases, with 13 bases between. The CDR3 spans 13 residues. Germline V gene lookup returns CDR1 SQVTM and CDR2 ANQGSEA.